This T cell receptor beta chain was captured in a study of blood T cell repertoires in COVID-19. CDR3 length: 20 amino acids. From germline, CDR1 is GTSNPN and CDR2 SVGIG (reference sequence). J was trimmed by 2 bases and V by 3 bases; bases with no gene match: 22. Profiling relied on immunoSEQ multiplex PCR, and the TCRdb table lists in-frame clones only, not all of them. The table has under 200,000 clones, about four fifths seen once; the top ten hold roughly 3.5%. The sample was peripheral blood. This sequence joins TRBV30 and TRBJ1-1; 9 nucleotides match TRBD1. This receptor was obtained from a woman aged 80 or over with acute or convalescent COVID-19. The CDR3 reads CAWSRGTGTGLSHHNTEAFF. Written as DNA, the CDR3 is TGTGCCTGGAGCAGGGGCACCGGGACAGGGTTGAGTCACCACAACACTGAAGCTTTCTTT.